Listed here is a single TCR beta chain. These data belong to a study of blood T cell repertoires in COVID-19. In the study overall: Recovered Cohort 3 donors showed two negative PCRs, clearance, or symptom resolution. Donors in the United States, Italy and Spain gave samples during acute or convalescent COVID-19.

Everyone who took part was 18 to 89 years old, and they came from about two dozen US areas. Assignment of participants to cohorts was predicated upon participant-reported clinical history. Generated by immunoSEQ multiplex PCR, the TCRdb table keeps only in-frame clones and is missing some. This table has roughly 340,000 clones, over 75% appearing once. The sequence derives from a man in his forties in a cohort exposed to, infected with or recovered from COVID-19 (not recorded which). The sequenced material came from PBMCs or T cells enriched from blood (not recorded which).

The chain's CDR3 is CATAGSSTDTQYF. CDR3 in DNA: TGTGCCACCGCGGGGTCCAGCACAGATACGCAGTATTTT. The rearrangement joins TRBV19 to TRBJ2-3; D is possibly TRBD2 (6 bases). V was shortened by 10 bases and J by 0 bases, with 11 bases between the two germline ends. Germline CDR1 is LNHDA and CDR2 is SQIVND (reference sequence). The CDR3 is 13 amino acids. Drawing the rest from reference TRBV19 and TRBJ2-3, the complete variable domain is DGGITQSPKYLFRKEGQNVTLSCEQNLNHDAMYWYRQDPGQGLRLIYYSQIVNDFQKGDIAEGYSVSREKKESFPLTVTSAQKNPTAFYLCATAGSSTDTQYFGPGTRLTVL.